These T cell receptor beta chains were read from a single sample in a study of blood T cell repertoires in COVID-19. Generated by immunoSEQ multiplex PCR, the TCRdb table keeps only in-frame clones and is missing some. The sample records around 180,000 clones, roughly 84% being singletons. Material: peripheral blood. These receptors all stem from a woman older than 75 with active or convalescent COVID-19. The CDR3 runs from the conserved cysteine through the conserved F or W. The D gene is left open where the match is weak. Size tells how often a clone was seen (once, few, many) or the class of an expanded clone, and some rows leave it out.

cdr3_length,j_call,clone_size,d_call,v_call,cdr3_aa,cdr3_nt
13,TRBJ1-5,.,.,TRBV7-3,CASSFTEDQPQHF,TGTGCCAGCAGCTTTACGGAGGATCAGCCCCAGCATTTT
15,TRBJ2-7,.,TRBD1,TRBV9,CASSVDGQGAREQYF,TGTGCCAGCAGCGTAGATGGACAGGGGGCTAGAGAGCAGTACTTC
19,TRBJ1-6,.,TRBD1,TRBV30,CAWSGSGNRGTRTDSPLHF,TGTGCCTGGAGCGGATCCGGTAACAGGGGAACCCGGACCGATTCACCCCTCCACTTT
17,TRBJ1-4,.,.,TRBV21-1,CASSKGGTGYGFEKLFF,TGTGCCAGCAGCAAAGGGGGGACAGGGTATGGGTTTGAAAAACTGTTTTTT
15,TRBJ2-3,.,.,TRBV19,CASRLGGASTDTQYF,TGTGCCAGTAGATTGGGGGGGGCGAGCACAGATACGCAGTATTTT
15,TRBJ2-1,.,.,TRBV4-1,CASSPGRTFYNEQFF,TGCGCCAGCAGCCCCGGCAGGACTTTCTACAATGAGCAGTTCTTC
14,TRBJ2-1,.,.,TRBV2,CATQGDLNYNEQFF,TGTGCCACCCAGGGGGACTTAAATTACAATGAGCAGTTCTTC
14,TRBJ2-2,.,.,TRBV14,CASSHRANTGELFF,TGTGCCAGCAGCCACAGGGCCAACACCGGGGAGCTGTTTTTT
15,TRBJ2-3,.,TRBD1,TRBV19,CASRQGPLITDTQYF,TGTGCCAGTCGACAGGGGCCCCTAATCACAGATACGCAGTATTTT
20,TRBJ2-5,.,TRBD2,TRBV9,CASSVSPGLAGAGGQETQYF,TGTGCCAGCAGCGTATCTCCCGGACTAGCGGGAGCTGGGGGGCAAGAGACCCAGTACTTC
13,TRBJ2-1,.,.,TRBV28,CASTNLPLWEQFF,TGTGCCAGCACAAACCTACCGCTCTGGGAGCAGTTCTTC
13,TRBJ1-2,.,.,TRBV5-1,CASSLGGTDGYTF,TGCGCCAGCAGCTTGGGGGGCACGGATGGCTACACCTTC
16,TRBJ1-1,.,TRBD1,TRBV6-1,CASSELIGTGVSEAFF,TGTGCCAGCAGTGAATTAATCGGGACAGGGGTCTCTGAAGCTTTCTTT
14,TRBJ1-4,.,.,TRBV9,CASIKGAYNEKLFF,TGTGCCAGCATCAAAGGGGCATATAATGAAAAACTGTTTTTT
15,TRBJ2-7,.,TRBD1,TRBV5-1,CASSSQGAGGSEQYF,TGCGCCAGCAGTTCCCAGGGGGCAGGAGGATCCGAGCAGTACTTC
15,TRBJ2-7,few,TRBD2,TRBV3-1/TRBV3-2,CASRLTGTSAYEQYF,TGTGCCAGCAGATTGACCGGGACTAGCGCCTACGAGCAGTACTTC
15,TRBJ2-1,.,TRBD2,TRBV5-4,CASSPEREFFNEQFF,TGTGCCAGCAGCCCGGAGCGGGAGTTCTTCAATGAGCAGTTCTTC
13,TRBJ1-2,.,.,TRBV25-1,CASSELPGGGYTF,TGTGCCAGCAGTGAACTTCCAGGCGGGGGCTACACCTTC
16,TRBJ2-4,.,TRBD1,TRBV7-9,CASSAGGSLAKNIQYF,TGTGCCAGCAGCGCAGGGGGCAGTCTAGCCAAAAACATTCAGTACTTC
17,TRBJ2-5,.,TRBD1,TRBV6-1,CASSEALLGQGSETQYF,TGTGCCAGCAGTGAAGCGCTTCTGGGACAGGGAAGCGAGACCCAGTACTTC
16,TRBJ1-3,.,TRBD1,TRBV4-2,CASSQDDRGPGNTIYF,TGTGCCAGCAGCCAAGACGACAGGGGGCCTGGAAACACCATATATTTT
15,TRBJ2-1,.,.,TRBV5-4,CASSPPQRAYNEQFF,TGTGCCAGCAGCCCCCCCCAGCGGGCTTACAATGAGCAGTTCTTC
14,TRBJ2-3,.,TRBD2,TRBV19,CASRVAGVPDTQYF,TGTGCCAGTAGAGTGGCGGGAGTTCCAGATACGCAGTATTTT
11,TRBJ2-7,.,TRBD1,TRBV27,CASSPGTGQYF,TGTGCCAGCAGTCCGGGGACAGGTCAGTACTTC
14,TRBJ1-5,.,.,TRBV2,CASSELSENQPQHF,TGTGCCAGCAGTGAATTATCTGAGAATCAGCCCCAGCATTTT
17,TRBJ2-3,.,TRBD2,TRBV18,CASSPRTSGSLTDTQYF,TGTGCCAGCTCACCCCGGACTAGCGGGAGTCTGACAGATACGCAGTATTTT
17,TRBJ1-1,.,TRBD1,TRBV3-1/TRBV3-2,CASSQVPGTGINTEAFF,TGTGCCAGCAGCCAAGTCCCCGGGACAGGGATAAACACTGAAGCTTTCTTT
13,TRBJ2-1,.,.,TRBV14,CASSQVVGGEQFF,TGTGCCAGCAGCCAGGTAGTCGGAGGTGAGCAGTTCTTC
15,TRBJ1-2,once,TRBD1,TRBV29-1,CSVEGRGDVGYGYTF,TGCAGCGTTGAGGGCAGGGGGGACGTTGGCTATGGCTACACCTTC
15,TRBJ2-1,.,TRBD2,TRBV9,CASSQRRESAVEQFF,TGTGCCAGCAGCCAAAGGCGGGAGAGCGCTGTTGAGCAGTTCTTC
16,TRBJ2-1,.,TRBD1,TRBV7-3,CASSLKEQGVYNEQFF,TGTGCCAGCAGCTTAAAGGAACAGGGGGTCTACAATGAGCAGTTCTTC
15,TRBJ2-7,.,.,TRBV5-4,CASRPAGTHSYEQYF,TGTGCCAGCAGACCGGCCGGGACTCACTCCTACGAGCAGTACTTC
16,TRBJ1-4,.,.,TRBV6-5,CASSYIGRGTNEKLFF,TGTGCCAGCAGTTATATAGGGCGGGGGACTAATGAAAAACTGTTTTTT
16,TRBJ1-2,.,TRBD1,TRBV24-1,CATSEPGTGGQYGYTF,TGTGCCACCAGTGAACCCGGGACAGGGGGCCAGTATGGCTACACCTTC
12,TRBJ1-2,.,.,TRBV7-2,CASSFGGGGYTF,TGTGCCAGCAGCTTCGGGGGGGGCGGCTACACCTTC
14,TRBJ1-2,.,.,TRBV7-9,CASSSDITSSGYTF,TGTGCCAGCAGTTCGGACATAACGAGTAGTGGCTACACCTTC
16,TRBJ2-1,.,TRBD1,TRBV7-6,CASSKIQGAGNNEQFF,TGTGCCAGCAGCAAGATCCAGGGGGCTGGGAACAATGAGCAGTTCTTC
15,TRBJ2-5,.,.,TRBV2,CASSDLRGAEETQYF,TGTGCCAGCAGTGACTTAAGGGGCGCGGAGGAGACCCAGTACTTC
15,TRBJ2-1,.,.,TRBV6-5,CASSYATGNYNEQFF,TGTGCCAGCAGTTACGCAACCGGGAACTACAATGAGCAGTTCTTC
16,TRBJ2-4,.,.,TRBV10-2,CASSESGATAKNIQYF,TGCGCCAGCAGTGAGTCAGGAGCGACAGCCAAAAACATTCAGTACTTC
15,TRBJ2-1,.,TRBD2,TRBV6-1,CASSEFLADYNEQFF,TGTGCCAGCAGTGAATTCCTAGCGGATTACAATGAGCAGTTCTTC
15,TRBJ2-5,.,.,TRBV3-1/TRBV3-2,CASSPPPSVQETQYF,TGTGCCAGCAGCCCGCCCCCCTCGGTCCAAGAGACCCAGTACTTC
15,TRBJ2-1,once,TRBD2,TRBV5-1,CASSAKGLAGNEQFF,TGCGCCAGCAGCGCAAAGGGACTAGCGGGGAATGAGCAGTTCTTC
16,TRBJ2-1,.,TRBD2,TRBV7-2,CASSLGPGLELYEQFF,TGTGCCAGCAGCTTAGGACCGGGACTAGAGTTATATGAGCAGTTCTTC